The 30 T cell receptor beta chains in this list originate from one sample, sequenced in a study of Graves' ophthalmopathy and Graves' hyperthyroidism. RNA served as the template for amplifying TCR beta CDR3 regions. HTBI primers were used in a first-round RT-PCR, which preceded a second-round multiplex PCR. TCRdb called the multiplex PCR reads again in MiXCR, with one record for every CDR3 protein. The sample lists hundreds of thousands of distinct CDR3 sequences; roughly 20% were seen once. The sample comprised peripheral blood. The receptor set was obtained from a woman between 18 and 29 years old with stable Graves' hyperthyroidism.

This clonotype was seen repeatedly, ten times or more. Being one base from a much bigger clone, this may be a read error. The chain couples TRBV7-8 to TRBJ2-7; 10 bases align to TRBD2. The CDR3 contains 18 residues. The V gene's germline CDR1 is SGHVS and CDR2 FQNEAQ. V lost 8 bases, J lost 3 bases, and 19 bases stayed unmatched. CDR3 sequence reads: CASGNRQTRLAGVYEQYF. CDR3 in DNA: TGTGCCAGCGGCAACCGCCAAACCAGACTAGCGGGTGTCTACGAGCAGTACTTC.

This clonotype was observed at least ten times. This chain links TRBV6-2 or TRBV6-3 with TRBJ1-5; TRBD1 matches 8 bases. The junction had 7 bases not matched to a gene; V was cut back by 5 bases and J by 7 bases. Germline CDR1 reads MNHEY; CDR2 reads SVGEGT. The CDR3 has 14 amino acids. The CDR3 coding sequence is TGTGCCAGCAGTCAAAGGACAGGGTTACAGCCCCAGCATTTT. It codes for CASSQRTGLQPQHF.

This clonotype was detected ten times or more. This chain joins TRBV4-3 and TRBJ2-7, with TRBD1 matching 10 bases. This CDR3 has 14 residues. Per germline, CDR1 LGHNA and CDR2 YSLEER. Trimming took 3 bases from V and 2 from J; bases not matched to a gene: 1. CDR3 DNA: TGCGCCAGCAGCCACGGGACAGGGGCCTACGAGCAGTACTTC. Residues: CASSHGTGAYEQYF.

This clonotype was counted at least ten times. The chain employs TRBV25-1 and TRBJ1-1; TRBD1 agrees at 7 bases. This CDR3 contains 16 residues. Germline trimming cut 1 base from V and 5 bases from J; bases unmatched to any gene: 10. Germline V gives CDR1 MGHDK, CDR2 SYGVNS. The DNA of the CDR3 is TGTGCCAGCAGTGAATTGGTGCAGGGGGTGGGGACTGAAGCTTTCTTT. Translated: CASSELVQGVGTEAFF.

The CDR3 sequence: CASSSAGQGQNTIYF. In nucleotides, the CDR3 is TGTGCCAGCAGTTCCGCAGGGCAGGGACAAAACACCATATATTTT. The chain has TRBV12-3 or TRBV12-4 and TRBJ1-3; maybe TRBD1 (6 bases). The CDR3 has 15 residues. The V gene lost 4 bases and the J gene lost 6 bases, with 16 bases spanning the gap.

This clonotype was seen more than once but under ten times. The J gene is TRBJ2-7, the V gene TRBV19, with D tentatively TRBD2 (6 bases). The germline gives CDR1 LNHDA, CDR2 SQIVND (reference sequence). The CDR3 sequence is 15 residues long. Trimming removed 3 bases from V and 0 bases from J, with 12 bases in between. The DNA of the CDR3 is TGTGCCAGTAGTATCGGCACGGGAGACTCCTACGAGCAGTACTTC. It yields the protein CASSIGTGDSYEQYF.

This clonotype was observed many times. V usage is TRBV28 and J usage is TRBJ1-2, with D unclear. Trimming took off 6 bases at V and 7 bases at J, with 15 bases between the two ends. Germline-derived CDR1 and CDR2 are MDHEN and SYDVKM. The CDR3 contains 13 residues. The DNA for the CDR3 is TGTGCCAGCAGCCGTCGTTCTAAAGGTGGCTACACCTTC. Protein: CASSRRSKGGYTF.

This chain connects TRBV27 to TRBJ2-7, with 10 positions matching TRBD1. V was clipped by 8 bases and J by 4 bases; unmatched bases: 14. Per the germline V gene, CDR1 is MNHEY and CDR2 is SMNVEV (reference sequence). The CDR3 sequence is 16 residues long. The CDR3 DNA reads TGTGCCAGCTACCCCCGGGGCCGGGACAGGGGTTACGAGCAGTACTTC. Protein product: CASYPRGRDRGYEQYF.

This clonotype was observed a few times. This chain links TRBV19 with TRBJ2-3; weak D call: TRBD2 (6 bases). The CDR3 totals 13 residues. V lost 7 bases to trimming and J lost 1 base, with 9 bases between them. CDR1 and CDR2 from the germline V gene are LNHDA and SQIVND (reference sequence). The CDR3 reads CASMEGGTDTQYF. The CDR3 DNA follows: TGTGCCAGTATGGAGGGAGGCACAGATACGCAGTATTTT. Looking up the rest from reference TRBV19 and TRBJ2-3 gives the full variable domain: DGGITQSPKYLFRKEGQNVTLSCEQNLNHDAMYWYRQDPGQGLRLIYYSQIVNDFQKGDIAEGYSVSREKKESFPLTVTSAQKNPTAFYLCASMEGGTDTQYFGPGTRLTVL.

This clonotype showed up just a few times. The chain links TRBV7-9 to TRBJ2-2; D assignment may be TRBD1 or TRBD2 (5 bases each). From germline, CDR1 is SEHNR and CDR2 FQNEAQ (reference sequence). V was clipped by 4 bases and J by 3 bases, with 12 bases between them. This CDR3 has 15 amino acids. CDR3: CASSSGTEYTGELFF. The CDR3 DNA is TGTGCCAGCAGCTCAGGGACCGAATACACCGGGGAGCTGTTTTTT.

The V gene is TRBV20-1, the J gene TRBJ1-2, with D possibly TRBD1 on 6 matching bases. From germline, CDR1 is DFQATT and CDR2 SNEGSKA (reference sequence). Trimming left V 0 bases short and J 4 bases short, with 15 bases between. The CDR3 has 15 amino acids. CDR3 loop: CSARDTLGAVYGYTF. CDR3 coding DNA: TGCAGTGCTAGAGATACCCTGGGGGCGGTCTATGGCTACACCTTC.

This clonotype was recorded many times. This chain joins TRBV27 and TRBJ2-4; possibly TRBD2 for D (5 bases). This CDR3 has 16 amino acids. Trimming took 6 bases from V and 0 from J, leaving 15 bases between them. Germline V gene sequence: CDR1 MNHEY, CDR2 SMNVEV (reference sequence). The CDR3 loop is CASRPRRTLAKNIQYF. The CDR3 DNA reads as TGTGCCAGCAGGCCCAGGAGGACCCTAGCCAAAAACATTCAGTACTTC.

The chain links TRBV7-9 to TRBJ2-7; 7 bases fit TRBD2. In germline, CDR1 is SEHNR, CDR2 FQNEAQ (reference sequence). This CDR3 has 15 amino acids. V shed 1 base and J 4 bases; nucleotides not matched to a gene: 7. The CDR3 reads CASSLVAGGGYEQYF. The CDR3, as DNA: TGTGCCAGCAGCTTAGTGGCCGGGGGAGGGTACGAGCAGTACTTC.

This clonotype was seen many times. The gene calls are TRBV27 and TRBJ2-4; D may be TRBD1 (6 bases). Per germline, CDR1 MNHEY and CDR2 SMNVEV (reference sequence). CDR3 length equals 14 residues. Trimming pared 5 bases from V and 9 bases from J, leaving 17 bases between. This chain's CDR3 is CASSPSRVGGIQYF. DNA of the CDR3: TGTGCCAGCAGTCCCTCGAGGGTAGGGGGCATTCAGTACTTC.

Many counts were recorded for this clonotype. This chain joins TRBV5-1 and TRBJ2-5; perhaps TRBD1 as D (6 bases). The V gene lost 0 bases and the J gene lost 1 base, with 13 bases spanning the gap. In germline, CDR1 is SGHRS, CDR2 YFSETQ. The CDR3 contains 16 residues. The CDR3 DNA sequence: TGCGCCAGCAGCTTGGTCGGGACACGGACCCAAGAGACCCAGTACTTC. Protein: CASSLVGTRTQETQYF.

The chain employs TRBV20-1 and TRBJ1-1; 8 nucleotides match TRBD1. The germline V gene encodes CDR1 DFQATT and CDR2 SNEGSKA (reference sequence). The CDR3 consists of 14 residues. Trimming removed 6 bases from V and 4 bases from J; junction bases left unmatched: 10. In DNA form, the CDR3 reads TGCAGTGCCAAGGGACAGGCTAGGGTCACTGAAGCTTTCTTT. This sequence encodes CSAKGQARVTEAFF.

This clonotype was counted at least ten times. This rearrangement joins TRBV27 to TRBJ1-1; the match to TRBD1 covers 8 bases. The CDR3 is 14 residues long. Germline V lookup: CDR1 MNHEY, CDR2 SMNVEV (reference sequence). V lost 6 bases, J lost 5 bases, and 8 bases stayed unmatched. The CDR3 sequence: CASRADRGGTEAFF. For the CDR3, the DNA is TGTGCCAGCAGAGCAGACAGGGGCGGAACTGAAGCTTTCTTT.

This clonotype was seen ten or more times. The V gene is TRBV11-3, the J gene TRBJ2-5, with D maybe TRBD1 (6 bases). V was cut by 5 bases and J by 5 bases, with 12 bases left in between. Germline-derived CDR1 and CDR2 are SGHNT and YENEEA. The CDR3 has 13 residues. This CDR3 reads CASSQGHGETQYF. CDR3 nucleotide sequence: TGTGCCAGCAGCCAGGGACACGGTGAGACCCAGTACTTC.

This clonotype was picked up a small number of times. The chain is built from TRBV3-1 and TRBJ2-6; D is uncertain. The CDR3 length is 16 residues. Deletions cut 3 bases from V and 0 bases from J, with 9 bases between. Germline CDR1 reads LGHDT; CDR2 reads YNNKEL (reference sequence). The CDR3 region is CASSQGIYSGANVLTF. The CDR3 nucleotides are TGTGCCAGCAGCCAGGGTATATACTCTGGGGCCAACGTCCTGACTTTC.

This clonotype has a count of ten or more. The rearrangement links TRBV12-3 or TRBV12-4 to TRBJ1-6, with TRBD1 matching 7 bases. Trimming removed 6 bases from V and 7 bases from J; junction bases left unmatched: 9. CDR3 size: 15 residues. The DNA of the CDR3 is TGTGCCAGCAGCAATCGACAGGGCGGAAATTCACCCCTCCACTTT. As protein: CASSNRQGGNSPLHF.

The table lists this clonotype with many counts. The V call is TRBV12-3 or TRBV12-4, the J call TRBJ1-2, with D possibly being TRBD1 (5 bases). The CDR3 is made up of 16 amino acids. V was cut by 2 bases and J by 5 bases, with 18 bases left in between. CDR3 amino acids: CASSLSPTVVKYGYTF. The CDR3 DNA is TGTGCCAGCAGTTTAAGCCCGACAGTAGTCAAGTATGGCTACACCTTC.

This clonotype was seen more than once but under ten times. This sequence joins TRBV29-1 and TRBJ2-5; D is undetermined. The germline gives CDR1 SQVTM, CDR2 ANQGSEA. V lost 4 bases to trimming and J lost 2 bases, with 14 bases between them. The CDR3 runs to 14 residues. This CDR3 is CSVGGILVQETQYF. Written as DNA, the CDR3 is TGCAGCGTTGGTGGGATTCTGGTTCAAGAGACCCAGTACTTC.

This clonotype came up a few times. A much larger clone lies one base from this, so it may be a read error. The rearrangement links TRBV7-3 to TRBJ2-2, with 10 bases that match TRBD2. Germline CDR1 SGHTA, CDR2 FQGTGA. The CDR3 length is 15 residues. CDR3 in DNA: TGTGCCAGCAGCTTCACTAGCGGGAACACCGGGGAGCTGTGTTTT. Its translation: CASSFTSGNTGELCF.

This clonotype was seen many times. The chain is built from TRBV11-2 and TRBJ1-3; no firm D call. The CDR3 length is 15 residues. Trimming stripped 2 bases from V and 2 bases from J, with 10 bases between. The germline V gene encodes CDR1 SGHAT and CDR2 FQNNGV. The DNA of the CDR3 is TGTGCCAGCAGCTTAAGAGGGCAGGCTGGAAACACCATATATTTT. This sequence encodes CASSLRGQAGNTIYF.

In its sample, this clonotype was seen a few times. V gene TRBV11-2 combines with J gene TRBJ1-1; TRBD1 aligns across 7 bases. The length of the CDR3 is 12 residues. The ends lost 5 bases at V and 11 bases at J; junction bases unmatched: 8. Germline V lookup: CDR1 SGHAT, CDR2 FQNNGV. The CDR3 coding sequence is TGTGCCAGCAGCCCAAACAGGGGTAGGGCTTTCTTT. This translates into CASSPNRGRAFF.

The DNA of the CDR3 is TGTGCCAGCAGCCAGGATTCCAGGGTGGGCAAAAACATTCAGTACTTC. This gives the protein CASSQDSRVGKNIQYF. The V and J genes are TRBV4-2 and TRBJ2-4; tentatively, D is TRBD1 (5 bases). The CDR3 has 16 residues. Germline CDR1 reads LGHNA; CDR2 reads YNFKEQ. Trimming cost V 3 bases and J 3 bases, with 15 bases left between them.

This clonotype has just a few counts. V is TRBV12-3 or TRBV12-4 and J is TRBJ1-5, with a possible D match to TRBD1 (5 bases). The CDR3 is made up of 14 amino acids. With 1 base removed from V and 6 bases from J, the gap between germline ends came to 10 bases. This CDR3 is CASSLGGPGQPQHF. The CDR3 bases are TGTGCCAGCAGTTTAGGGGGCCCGGGTCAGCCCCAGCATTTT.

There are many counts of this clonotype. The chain links TRBV7-9 to TRBJ1-1, with D hard to call. CDR1 is SEHNR and CDR2 is FQNEAQ in the germline V gene (reference sequence). V lost 7 bases to trimming and J lost 11 bases, with 17 bases between them. The CDR3 is 12 residues long. Here the CDR3 reads CASTPVGLGAFF. DNA of the CDR3: TGTGCCAGCACCCCGGTCGGTTTAGGGGCTTTCTTT.

This clonotype was counted many times. The rearrangement joins TRBV6-2 or TRBV6-3 to TRBJ2-7; TRBD2 matches 11 bases. J lost 0 bases, V lost 4 bases, and 11 bases had no gene match. From germline, CDR1 is MNHEY and CDR2 SVGEGT. The CDR3 is 18 amino acids. In nucleotides, the CDR3 is TGTGCCAGCAGTTTATTCGGGACTAGCGGAACTCTCTCCTACGAGCAGTACTTC. Its protein is CASSLFGTSGTLSYEQYF.

This clonotype was seen many times. The rearrangement joins TRBV27 to TRBJ1-1, with 10 bases that match TRBD1. The CDR3 has 15 residues. Germline V gives CDR1 MNHEY, CDR2 SMNVEV (reference sequence). The ends lost 5 bases at V and 8 bases at J; junction bases unmatched: 11. CDR3 nucleotide sequence: TGTGCCAGCAGTCGACCGGGACAGGGGTCCCTGGAAGCTTTCTTT. Translated, it gives CASSRPGQGSLEAFF.